The 9 T cell receptor beta chains below come from one sample, sequenced in a study of radiotherapy plus CTLA-4 blockade in lung cancer. The repertoire was sequenced with immunoSEQ multiplex PCR; TCRdb's copy has only in-frame clones and lacks some. The sample gives fewer than 150,000 clones, roughly 80% of which show up once; 4.5% to 6.5% is in the top ten. The input for sequencing was peripheral blood, taken from a patient treated with radiotherapy plus ipilimumab. The origin of the receptors is a human donor with non-small cell lung cancer who had a partial response to radiotherapy plus ipilimumab.

J is TRBJ2-3 and V is TRBV11-2; 14 nucleotides match TRBD2. Germline V gene sequence: CDR1 SGHAT, CDR2 FQNNGV. The CDR3 consists of 17 residues. With V trimmed by 5 bases and J by 5 bases, 9 bases remained unmatched. The CDR3 bases are TGTGCCAGCAGCCCCCGGGGACTAGCGGGAGCCGTAGATACGCAGTATTTT. This codes for CASSPRGLAGAVDTQYF.

The chain has TRBV5-1 and TRBJ2-1, with 7 positions matching TRBD1. This CDR3 has 17 residues. From germline, CDR1 is SGHRS and CDR2 YFSETQ. Trimming at V came to 0 bases and at J to 3 bases, leaving 9 bases not matched to a gene. In nucleotides, the CDR3 is TGCGCCAGCAGCTTGGGGGGGAGACAGGGATACTACAATGAGCAGTTCTTC. Residues: CASSLGGRQGYYNEQFF.

The rearrangement joins TRBV7-9 to TRBJ2-5; 10 bases are a match to TRBD2. This CDR3 has 14 amino acids. Germline CDR1 is SEHNR and CDR2 is FQNEAQ (reference sequence). V lost 5 bases to trimming and J lost 3 bases; unmatched junction nucleotides: 3. In DNA, the CDR3 is TGTGCCAGCAGCCCCAGCGGGAGGGAAGAGACCCAGTACTTC. It translates to CASSPSGREETQYF.

This chain uses TRBV7-9 with TRBJ2-5, with a tentative D call TRBD1 (5 bases). V was pared by 6 bases and J by 1 base, with 12 bases between. There are 14 residues in the CDR3. Germline loops: CDR1 SEHNR, CDR2 FQNEAQ (reference sequence). The CDR3 is CASSRQTVQETQYF. In DNA form, the CDR3 reads TGTGCCAGCAGTCGACAGACGGTCCAAGAGACCCAGTACTTC.

The rearrangement joins TRBV7-2 to TRBJ2-5; TRBD2 might be the D (6 bases). Germline lookup yields CDR1 SGHTA and CDR2 FQGNSA. CDR3 length: 16 residues. V was shortened by 5 bases and J by 4 bases, with 20 bases between the two germline ends. The CDR3 region is CASSPHSGVASETQYF. For the CDR3, the DNA is TGTGCCAGCAGCCCACACTCGGGGGTTGCATCAGAGACCCAGTACTTC.

CDR3 nucleotide sequence: TGTGCCTGGAGTGATTCCTCCCACTGGAACACTGAAGCTTTCTTT. Its translation: CAWSDSSHWNTEAFF. The chain uses TRBV30 and TRBJ1-1; D call uncertain. Germline loops: CDR1 GTSNPN, CDR2 SVGIG (reference sequence). With 1 base removed from V and 1 base from J, the gap between germline ends came to 13 bases. This CDR3 has 15 residues.

V gene TRBV7-3 combines with J gene TRBJ2-5, with 9 bases fitting TRBD2. This CDR3 region has 13 residues. Germline loops: CDR1 SGHTA, CDR2 FQGTGA. J was trimmed by 3 bases and V by 4 bases; bases with no gene match: 0. The chain's CDR3 is CASSSSGKETQYF. The CDR3 bases are TGTGCCAGCAGCTCTAGCGGGAAAGAGACCCAGTACTTC.

CDR3 sequence reads: CASSTLQGATGKQYF. As DNA, the CDR3 is TGCGCCAGCAGCACGTTACAGGGGGCAACGGGTAAGCAGTACTTC. J is TRBJ2-7 and V is TRBV5-1; TRBD1 aligns across 9 bases. The CDR3 contains 15 residues. V lost 4 bases and J lost 8; bases outside the gene matches: 13. Looked up from germline, CDR1 is SGHRS and CDR2 is YFSETQ.

This chain uses TRBV19 with TRBJ2-3; TRBD2 might be the D (6 bases). The germline gives CDR1 LNHDA, CDR2 SQIVND (reference sequence). The CDR3 length is 16 residues. The germline V and J ends were trimmed by 5 bases and 1 base, with 16 bases remaining between them. The DNA of the CDR3 is TGTGCCAGTAGTCACCGGCGGGGCGCCGGCACAGATACGCAGTATTTT. Protein product: CASSHRRGAGTDTQYF. Drawing the rest from reference TRBV19 and TRBJ2-3, the complete variable domain is DGGITQSPKYLFRKEGQNVTLSCEQNLNHDAMYWYRQDPGQGLRLIYYSQIVNDFQKGDIAEGYSVSREKKESFPLTVTSAQKNPTAFYLCASSHRRGAGTDTQYFGPGTRLTVL.